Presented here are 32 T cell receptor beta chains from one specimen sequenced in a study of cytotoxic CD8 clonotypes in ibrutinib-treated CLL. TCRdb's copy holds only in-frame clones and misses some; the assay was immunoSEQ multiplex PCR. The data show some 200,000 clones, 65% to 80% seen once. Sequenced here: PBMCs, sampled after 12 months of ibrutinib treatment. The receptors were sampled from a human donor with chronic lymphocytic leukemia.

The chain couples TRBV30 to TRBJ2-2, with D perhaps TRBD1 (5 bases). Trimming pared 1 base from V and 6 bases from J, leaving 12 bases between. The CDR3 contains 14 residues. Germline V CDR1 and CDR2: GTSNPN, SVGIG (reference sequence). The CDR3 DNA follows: TGTGCCTGGAGTGGACCAGGGATCCCCGGGGAGCTGTTTTTT. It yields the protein CAWSGPGIPGELFF. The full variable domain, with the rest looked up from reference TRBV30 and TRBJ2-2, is SQTIHQWPATLVQPVGSPLSLECTVEGTSNPNLYWYRQAAGRGLQLLFYSVGIGQISSEVPQNLSASRPQDRQFILSSKKLLLSDSGFYLCAWSGPGIPGELFFGEGSRLTVL.

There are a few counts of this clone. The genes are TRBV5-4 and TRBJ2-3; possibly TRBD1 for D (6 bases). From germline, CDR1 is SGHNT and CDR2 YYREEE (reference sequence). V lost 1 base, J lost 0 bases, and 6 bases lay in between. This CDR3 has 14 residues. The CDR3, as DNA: TGTGCCAGCAGCTTGACAGGGAGCACAGATACGCAGTATTTT. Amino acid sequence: CASSLTGSTDTQYF.

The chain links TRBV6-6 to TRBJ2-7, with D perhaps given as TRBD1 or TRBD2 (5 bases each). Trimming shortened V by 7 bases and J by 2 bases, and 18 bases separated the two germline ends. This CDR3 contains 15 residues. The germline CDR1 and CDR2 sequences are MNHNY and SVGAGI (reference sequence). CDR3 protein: CASNPRLRGTYEQYF. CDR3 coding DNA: TGTGCCAGCAACCCCCGGCTGAGGGGCACCTACGAGCAGTACTTC.

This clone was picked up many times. CDR3 nucleotide sequence: TGTGCCAGTCAGCCAGGGGCGAACTATGGCTACACCTTC. This encodes CASQPGANYGYTF. The V call is TRBV19, the J call TRBJ1-2; the D gene is possibly TRBD1 (6 bases). The CDR3 covers 13 residues. The V gene lost 8 bases and the J gene lost 2 bases, with 12 bases spanning the gap. CDR1 is LNHDA and CDR2 is SQIVND in the germline V gene (reference sequence).

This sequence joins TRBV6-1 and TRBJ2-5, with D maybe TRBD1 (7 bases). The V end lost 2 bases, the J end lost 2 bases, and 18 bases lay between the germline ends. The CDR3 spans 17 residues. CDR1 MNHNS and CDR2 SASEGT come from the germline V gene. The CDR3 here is CASSEFLAGGGQETQYF. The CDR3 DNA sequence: TGTGCCAGCAGTGAATTTTTGGCAGGGGGAGGACAAGAGACCCAGTACTTC.

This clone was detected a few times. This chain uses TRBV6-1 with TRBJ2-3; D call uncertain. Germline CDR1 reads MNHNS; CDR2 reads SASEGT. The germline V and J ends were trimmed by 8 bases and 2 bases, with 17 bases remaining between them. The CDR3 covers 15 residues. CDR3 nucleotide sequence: TGTGCCAGCCCCCTGGGCCAGGCCCCCACAGATACGCAGTATTTT. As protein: CASPLGQAPTDTQYF.

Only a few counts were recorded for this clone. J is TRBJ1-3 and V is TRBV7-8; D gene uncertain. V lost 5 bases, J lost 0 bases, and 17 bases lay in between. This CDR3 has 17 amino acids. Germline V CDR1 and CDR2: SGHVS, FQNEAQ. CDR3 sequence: CASSPREKGYSGNTIYF. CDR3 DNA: TGTGCCAGCAGCCCCCGGGAGAAGGGATACTCTGGAAACACCATATATTTT.

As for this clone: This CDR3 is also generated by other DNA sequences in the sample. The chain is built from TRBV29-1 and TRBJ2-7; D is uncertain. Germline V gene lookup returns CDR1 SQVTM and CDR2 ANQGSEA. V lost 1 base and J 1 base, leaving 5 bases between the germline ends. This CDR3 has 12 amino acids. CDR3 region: CSVEGDSYEQYF. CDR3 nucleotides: TGCAGCGTTGAAGGGGATTCCTACGAGCAGTACTTC.

The DNA of the CDR3 is TGTGCCAGCCAACGAGGGGGCCCAAGGGACGAGCAGTACTTC. It encodes CASQRGGPRDEQYF. V usage is TRBV5-6 and J usage is TRBJ2-7; the match to TRBD1 covers 7 bases. V lost 7 bases, J lost 5 bases, and 12 bases stayed unmatched. The CDR3 has 14 amino acids. Germline CDR1 SGHDT, CDR2 YYEEEE.

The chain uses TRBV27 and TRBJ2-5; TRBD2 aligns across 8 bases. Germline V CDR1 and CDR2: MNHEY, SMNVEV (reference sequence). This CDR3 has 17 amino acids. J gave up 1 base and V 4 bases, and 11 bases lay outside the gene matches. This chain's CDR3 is CASSSLGSGGLQETQYF. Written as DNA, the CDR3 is TGTGCCAGCAGTTCCTTAGGGAGCGGGGGTCTCCAAGAGACCCAGTACTTC.

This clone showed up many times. CDR3 in DNA: TGTGCCAGCAGTCGTGCAGGCTCCAGCCAGGATGGCTACACCTTC. Translating gives CASSRAGSSQDGYTF. The chain has TRBV28 and TRBJ1-2, with D unclear. Germline CDR1 and CDR2: MDHEN and SYDVKM. This CDR3 contains 15 residues. Trimming pared 5 bases from V and 6 bases from J, leaving 19 bases between.

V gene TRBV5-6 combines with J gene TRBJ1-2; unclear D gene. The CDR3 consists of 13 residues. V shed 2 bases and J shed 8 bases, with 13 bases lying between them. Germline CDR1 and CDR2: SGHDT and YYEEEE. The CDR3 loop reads CASSFGSEGGYTF. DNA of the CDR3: TGTGCCAGCAGCTTCGGGTCGGAAGGGGGCTACACCTTC.

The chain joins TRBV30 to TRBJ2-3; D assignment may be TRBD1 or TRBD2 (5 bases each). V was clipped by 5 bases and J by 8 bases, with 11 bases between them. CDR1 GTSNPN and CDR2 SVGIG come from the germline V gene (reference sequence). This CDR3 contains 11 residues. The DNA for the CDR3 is TGTGCCTGGGACCTGAGGGGTACGCAGTATTTT. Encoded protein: CAWDLRGTQYF.

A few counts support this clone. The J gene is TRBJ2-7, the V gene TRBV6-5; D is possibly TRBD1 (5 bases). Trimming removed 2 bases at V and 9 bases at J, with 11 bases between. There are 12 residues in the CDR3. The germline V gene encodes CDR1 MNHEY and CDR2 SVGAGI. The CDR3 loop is CASSYRGTGQYF. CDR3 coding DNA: TGTGCCAGCAGTTACAGGGGAACAGGGCAGTACTTC.

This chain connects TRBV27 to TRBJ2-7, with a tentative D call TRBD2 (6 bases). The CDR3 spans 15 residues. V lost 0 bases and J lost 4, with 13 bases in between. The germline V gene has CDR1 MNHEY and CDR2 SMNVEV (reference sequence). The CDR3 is CASSLSSRGTYEQYF. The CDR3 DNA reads TGTGCCAGCAGTTTATCTTCCCGGGGGACTTACGAGCAGTACTTC.

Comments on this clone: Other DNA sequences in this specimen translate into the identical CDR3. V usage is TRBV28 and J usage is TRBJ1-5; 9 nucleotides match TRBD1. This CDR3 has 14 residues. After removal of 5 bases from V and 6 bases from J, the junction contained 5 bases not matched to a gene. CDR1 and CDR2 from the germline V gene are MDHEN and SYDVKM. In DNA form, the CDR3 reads TGTGCCAGCAGTCCCCGGACAGGGGCTCAGCCCCAGCATTTT. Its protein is CASSPRTGAQPQHF.

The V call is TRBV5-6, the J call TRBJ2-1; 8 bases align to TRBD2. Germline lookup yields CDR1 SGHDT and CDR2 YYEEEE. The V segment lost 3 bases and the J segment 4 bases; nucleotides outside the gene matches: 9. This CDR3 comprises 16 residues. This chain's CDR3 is CASSWGGAGAYNEQFF. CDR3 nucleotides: TGTGCCAGCAGCTGGGGAGGAGCGGGAGCATACAATGAGCAGTTCTTC.

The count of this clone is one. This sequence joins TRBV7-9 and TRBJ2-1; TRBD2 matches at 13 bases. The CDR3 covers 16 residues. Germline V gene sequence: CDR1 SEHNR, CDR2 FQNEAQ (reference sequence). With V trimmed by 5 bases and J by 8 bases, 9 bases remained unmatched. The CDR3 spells CASSDMTSGRRDEQFF. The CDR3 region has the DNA TGTGCCAGCAGCGACATGACTAGCGGGAGGAGAGATGAGCAGTTCTTC. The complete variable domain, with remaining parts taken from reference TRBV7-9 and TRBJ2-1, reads DTGVSQNPRHKITKRGQNVTFRCDPISEHNRLYWYRQTLGQGPEFLTYFQNEAQLEKSRLLSDRFSAERPKGSFSTLEIQRTEQGDSAMYLCASSDMTSGRRDEQFFGPGTRLTVL.

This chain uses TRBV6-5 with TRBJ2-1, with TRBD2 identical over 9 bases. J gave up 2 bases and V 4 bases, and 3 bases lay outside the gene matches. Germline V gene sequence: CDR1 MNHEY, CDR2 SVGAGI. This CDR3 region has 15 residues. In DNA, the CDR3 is TGTGCCAGCAGTTTAAGCGGGGGGCCCTACAATGAGCAGTTCTTC. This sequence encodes CASSLSGGPYNEQFF.

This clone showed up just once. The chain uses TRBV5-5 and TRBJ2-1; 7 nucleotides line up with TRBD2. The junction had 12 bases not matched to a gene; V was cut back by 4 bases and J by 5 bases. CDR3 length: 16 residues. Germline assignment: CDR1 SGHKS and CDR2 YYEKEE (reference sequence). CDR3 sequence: CASSGLGLAGNNEQFF. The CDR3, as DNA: TGTGCCAGCAGCGGACTAGGTCTAGCAGGTAACAATGAGCAGTTCTTC.

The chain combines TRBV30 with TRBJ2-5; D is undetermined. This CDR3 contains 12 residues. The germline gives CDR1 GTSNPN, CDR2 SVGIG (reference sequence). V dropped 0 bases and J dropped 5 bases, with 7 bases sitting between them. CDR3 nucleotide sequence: TGTGCCTGGAGTGTACGTCCGGAGACCCAGTACTTC. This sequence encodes CAWSVRPETQYF.

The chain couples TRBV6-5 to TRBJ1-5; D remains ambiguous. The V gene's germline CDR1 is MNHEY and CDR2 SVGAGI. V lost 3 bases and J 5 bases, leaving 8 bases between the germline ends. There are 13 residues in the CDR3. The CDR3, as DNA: TGTGCCAGCAGTTATCGATTCGATCAGCCCCAGCATTTT. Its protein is CASSYRFDQPQHF.

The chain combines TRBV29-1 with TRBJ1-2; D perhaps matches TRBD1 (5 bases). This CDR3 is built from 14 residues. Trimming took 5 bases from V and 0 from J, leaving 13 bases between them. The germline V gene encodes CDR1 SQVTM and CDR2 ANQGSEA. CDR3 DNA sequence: TGCAGCGTTTGGTCGGGGGTGCCTAACTATGGCTACACCTTC. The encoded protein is CSVWSGVPNYGYTF.

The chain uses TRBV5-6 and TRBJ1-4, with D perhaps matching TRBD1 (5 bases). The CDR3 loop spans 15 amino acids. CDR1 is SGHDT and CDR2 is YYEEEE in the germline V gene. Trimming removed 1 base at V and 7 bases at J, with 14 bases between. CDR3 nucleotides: TGTGCCAGCAGCTTGTTTCGGGGGTCTGTTGAAAAACTGTTTTTT. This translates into CASSLFRGSVEKLFF.

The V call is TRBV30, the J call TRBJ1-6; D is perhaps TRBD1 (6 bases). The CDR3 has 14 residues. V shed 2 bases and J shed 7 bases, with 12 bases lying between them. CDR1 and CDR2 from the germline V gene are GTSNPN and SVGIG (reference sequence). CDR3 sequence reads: CAWSPNQGNSPLHF. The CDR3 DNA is TGTGCCTGGAGTCCGAATCAGGGGAATTCACCCCTCCACTTT.

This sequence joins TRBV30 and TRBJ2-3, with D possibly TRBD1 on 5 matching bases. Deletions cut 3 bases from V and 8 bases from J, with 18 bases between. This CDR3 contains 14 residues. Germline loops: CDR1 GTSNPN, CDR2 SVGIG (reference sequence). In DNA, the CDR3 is TGTGCCTGGAGCGAATTTAGGGGAACGGGTACGCAGTATTTT. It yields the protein CAWSEFRGTGTQYF.

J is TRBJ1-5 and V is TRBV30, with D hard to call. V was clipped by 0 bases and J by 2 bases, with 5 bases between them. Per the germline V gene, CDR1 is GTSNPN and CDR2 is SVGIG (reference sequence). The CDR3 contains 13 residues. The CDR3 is CAWSVLRNQPQHF. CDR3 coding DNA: TGTGCCTGGAGTGTACTCCGCAATCAGCCCCAGCATTTT.

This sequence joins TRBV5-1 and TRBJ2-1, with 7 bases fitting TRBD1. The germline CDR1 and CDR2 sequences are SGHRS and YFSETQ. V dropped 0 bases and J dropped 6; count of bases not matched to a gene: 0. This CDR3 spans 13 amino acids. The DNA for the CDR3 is TGCGCCAGCAGCTTGGCAGGGGGCAATGAGCAGTTCTTC. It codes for CASSLAGGNEQFF.

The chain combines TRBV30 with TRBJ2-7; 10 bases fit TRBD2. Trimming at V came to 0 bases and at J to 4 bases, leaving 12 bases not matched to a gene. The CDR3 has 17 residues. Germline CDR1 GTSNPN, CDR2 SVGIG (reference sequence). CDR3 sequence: CAWSVGLLAGVEYEQYF. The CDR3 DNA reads TGTGCCTGGAGTGTAGGTTTGCTAGCGGGAGTAGAGTACGAGCAGTACTTC.

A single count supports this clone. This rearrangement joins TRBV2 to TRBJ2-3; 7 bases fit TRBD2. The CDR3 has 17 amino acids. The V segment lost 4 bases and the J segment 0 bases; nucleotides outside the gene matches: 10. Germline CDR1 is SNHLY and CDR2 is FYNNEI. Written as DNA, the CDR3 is TGTGCCAGCAGTGGAGGGCCTAGCGGCCTTAGCACAGATACGCAGTATTTT. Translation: CASSGGPSGLSTDTQYF. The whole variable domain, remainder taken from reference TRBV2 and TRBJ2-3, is EPEVTQTPSHQVTQMGQEVILRCVPISNHLYFYWYRQILGQKVEFLVSFYNNEISEKSEIFDDQFSVERPDGSNFTLKIRSTKLEDSAMYFCASSGGPSGLSTDTQYFGPGTRLTVL.

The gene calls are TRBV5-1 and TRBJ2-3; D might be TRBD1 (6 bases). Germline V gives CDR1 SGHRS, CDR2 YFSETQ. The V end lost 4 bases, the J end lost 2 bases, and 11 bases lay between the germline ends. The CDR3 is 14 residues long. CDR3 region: CASSQGQNTDTQYF. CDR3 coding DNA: TGCGCCAGCAGCCAAGGACAGAACACAGATACGCAGTATTTT.

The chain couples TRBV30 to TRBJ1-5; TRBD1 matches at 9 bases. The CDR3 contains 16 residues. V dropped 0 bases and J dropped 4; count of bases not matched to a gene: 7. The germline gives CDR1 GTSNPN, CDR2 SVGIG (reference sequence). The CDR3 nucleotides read TGTGCCTGGAGTGTCGGGACAGGGATAAGAAATCAGCCCCAGCATTTT. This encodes CAWSVGTGIRNQPQHF.